The clone carrying this TCR beta chain has a single count. Amplified regions were TCR beta CDR3 sequences from RNA transcripts. A first-round RT-PCR of the TCR CDR3 used the HTBI primer set. TCRdb re-derived calls from the multiplex PCR reads in MiXCR, one entry per CDR3 protein. The sample holds 500,000 to 750,000 distinct CDR3 sequences; around a sixth are singletons and the top ten take 6.5% to 8%. This sample holds PBMCs from about 10 ml fresh peripheral blood. The data stem from a study of T cells in Graves' hyperthyroidism and ophthalmopathy. About the study: Before any treatment, at initial diagnosis, peripheral blood was collected.

Sequenced material: blood. This clonotype originated in a woman in her 30s with Graves' hyperthyroidism.

As DNA, the CDR3 is TGTGCCAGCAGCCCGGGGACTAGCGGGATCGCAGATACGCAGTATTTT. Translating it yields CASSPGTSGIADTQYF. The chain has TRBV11-2 and TRBJ2-3, with 13 bases aligning to TRBD2. The germline V gene encodes CDR1 SGHAT and CDR2 FQNNGV. Trimming cost V 5 bases and J 4 bases; bases outside gene matches: 6. This CDR3 contains 16 residues.